This T cell receptor (beta chain) was captured by sequencing in a study of shared clonotypes between healthy human individuals. Points on this clone: The sample has other DNA sequences that encode this CDR3 too.

After removal of 3 bases from V and 6 bases from J, the junction contained 2 bases not matched to a gene. The CDR3 is 12 amino acids. Germline V CDR1 and CDR2: KGHSH, LQKENI. Sorted-subset replicate PCR reactions contained roughly 210 ng DNA, corresponding to approximately 30,000 T cell genomes. Clones were sequenced by immunoSEQ multiplex PCR, and TCRdb holds only the in-frame ones, with some missing. The sample has around 600,000 clones, more than 95% seen once; the top ten hold approximately 0.057%. The sequencing input was naive CD4+ T cells sorted from blood. Regarding subset: CD45RA+ positively selected. The clonotype originates from a woman aged 25 to 45 in good health. V gene TRBV18 combines with J gene TRBJ2-7; 7 bases are shared with TRBD1. CDR3 in DNA: TGTGCCAGCTCACCCGACAGGGCCGAGCAGTACTTC. This codes for CASSPDRAEQYF. The full variable domain, in which reference TRBV18 and TRBJ2-7 provide the parts outside the CDR3, is NAGVMQNPRHLVRRRGQEARLRCSPMKGHSHVYWYRQLPEEGLKFMVYLQKENIIDESGMPKERFSAEFPKEGPSILRIQQVVRGDSAAYFCASSPDRAEQYFGPGTRLTVT.